This T cell receptor (beta chain) was found in a study of robustness of blood B and T cell sequencing (dated by TCRdb to the late 2010s). Looking at the study overall: The goal of the study was to find out how much peripheral blood is required to reliably describe the TCRbeta and IgG repertoires of an individual. TCRbeta and IgG repertoires were quantified in each of the 10 to 11 independently drawn blood samples. As technical replicates, two replicate TCRbeta cDNA libraries were made from one shared RNA pool taken from a single 10 ml draw. General conclusions and limits of the study: Of the top 10,000 TCRbeta clonotypes in one technical replicate library, more than 90% were also found in the other technical replicate library. The 1,000 most abundant TCRbeta clonotypes from the pooled draws were found in every single 10 ml sample. Evidence of cross-contamination, likely caused by batch processing, was seen in one pair of TCRbeta libraries, and the UMI-sequence pairs shared between the two libraries were removed. Pooling tubes did not make the overlap of rare TCRbeta clonotypes any better, which implies that much larger blood volumes would be needed to capture those rare clonotypes. When 3 or 4 tubes (about 26-40 ml blood) were combined, saturation was approached in coverage of the top 10,000 TCRbeta clonotypes. TCRbeta rarefaction curves did not fully plateau, suggesting under-sequencing or many low-abundance clonotypes. Immediate fractionation was required for EDTA tubes, so the use of EDTA tubes in multi-site collections was limited.

The library was prepared using PCR. Sequencing used an Illumina MiSeq. cDNA was synthesized with SMARTScribe reverse transcriptase and a 5' template-switch oligo that added a universal priming site. Each cDNA molecule was tagged by a 12-nucleotide random unique molecular identifier (UMI) carried on the template-switch oligo. During reverse transcription, chain-specific reverse primers targeted TCRbeta transcripts. Leftover template-switch adapters were removed by uracil DNA glycosylase treatment, and cDNA was purified using a Qiagen MinElute kit. The first PCR ran for about 20 cycles with KAPA HiFi HotStart ReadyMix and step-out primers, divided among four 50 microliter reactions. Products of the first-round PCR were gel-purified before additional amplification. Illumina Nextera adapters were added in a second roughly 8-cycle PCR, after which libraries were purified and pooled. For each TCRbeta molecule, the UMI barcode was captured by a 50-nucleotide 5' read. Per the source publication's procedure: The MIGEC toolkit was used to group reads by UMI into consensus reads. PEAR was used to merge forward and reverse consensus reads, producing the final reads. Identical UMI-sequence pairs found in more than one library were treated as cross-sample contamination and removed by a custom decontamination script. MIGMAP, a wrapper around IgBLAST, was used to carry out V(D)J assignment and CDR3 extraction. A TCR clonotype was defined as sharing the same V gene, J gene and CDR3 amino acid sequence, and CDR1 and CDR2 were not sequenced. The public sequencing data were trimmed at Q25 with fastp and processed into clonotypes with MiXCR by TCRdb, which kept only in-frame beta chains. CDR3 protein sequences are deduplicated, and each keeps its most common genes and DNA. These V and J calls derive from TCRdb rather than the authors' analysis. The sample records more than 3,500 distinct CDR3 sequences, 56% of which are singletons. 28% of the sample rests with the top ten.

This clonotype turned up a few times. Its antigen is not yet known. The input lacks base qualities; no much larger clone sits a single base away. TCRbeta repertoires were measured from mRNA instead of genomic DNA, an approach that captures expressed receptors. Without any cell sorting, leukocytes from the buffy coat were collected into Trizol, and RNA was extracted using the Direct-zol RNA MiniPrep Plus kit. EDTA blood tubes were centrifuged immediately at 4°C to separate plasma, buffy coat and red blood cells. The CDR1 and CDR2 encoded by the germline V gene are SGHTS and YDEGEE. V is cut back by 5 bases and J by 5 bases, with 4 bases in the junction unmatched. The CDR3 runs 14 amino acids, cysteine and phenylalanine included. Of all the DNA, just the CDR3 is kept, 42 bases in frame from base 1.

This sequence originates from a human donor in good health. The V and J genes are TRBV5-8 and TRBJ2-1, with 10 bases aligning to TRBD1. The sequencing sample was made of peripheral blood. The CDR3 here reads CASRDRGRNNEQFF. The nucleotide sequence is given as TGTGCCAGCAGAGACAGGGGGCGCAACAATGAGCAGTTCTTC.